The following is a TCR beta chain sequence with its context. What it binds is not known. The germline gives CDR1 MNHEY, CDR2 SVGEGT. The CDR3 spans 13 residues. V shed 5 bases and J shed 4 bases, with 12 bases lying between them. Next came a second PCR, run for about 6 to 11 cycles, which used a sample-barcoded 5' primer along with a J-beta primer mix. TCRdb itself ran the 5' RACE reads through MiXCR, one entry per CDR3 protein. The sample holds 380,000 or so distinct CDR3 sequences, about 55% seen once. The sample belongs to a study of blood T cells in healthy people across ages. Findings of the study overall: More naive CD4+ cells and higher diversity were found in long-lived than in aged donors.

This clonotype originated in a man aged 55 to 69 in good health. This rearrangement joins TRBV6-2 or TRBV6-3 to TRBJ2-7; D is perhaps TRBD1 (5 bases). Sequenced input: blood. For the CDR3, the DNA is TGTGCCAGCAGTCCGCTTAGGGGATACGAGCAGTACTTC. Its protein is CASSPLRGYEQYF.